This TCR beta chain was recovered during a study of chemoradiotherapy in HPV16-positive cancers. Using immunoSEQ multiplex PCR, the repertoire was profiled, and TCRdb retains in-frame clones only, with some absent. The sample includes roughly 20,000 clones, more than 80% of them seen just once. This clone is judged large. V was pared by 3 bases and J by 8 bases, with 4 bases between. Germline values: CDR1 SQVTM, CDR2 ANQGSEA. The length of the CDR3 is 9 residues. The sequences come from blood, collected from a patient who underwent chemoradiotherapy. This chain connects TRBV29-1 to TRBJ1-2, with D uncertain. This TCR was recovered from a human donor with HPV-associated anogenital cancer. The CDR3 bases are TGCAGCGTTGAGGGGGGCTACACCTTC. Its protein is CSVEGGYTF. Filled out from reference TRBV29-1 and TRBJ1-2, the complete variable domain reads SAVISQKPSRDICQRGTSLTIQCQVDSQVTMMFWYRQQPGQSLTLIATANQGSEATYESGFVIDKFPISRPNLTFSTLTVSNMSPEDSSIYLCSVEGGYTFGSGTRLTVV.